Sequencing of this T cell receptor (beta chain) was carried out in a study of T cells after yellow fever vaccination. Study overall: Fractions of limited cellularity were prepared by means of SMART-Seq v4 Ultra Low Input.

This clonotype was seen a few times. The antigen is undetermined. Template switching with 5'RACE generated the TCR cDNA and added a universal primer site and UMIs. TCRdb re-analysed the 5' RACE reads in MiXCR, keeping a single row per CDR3 protein. The table lists hundreds of thousands of distinct CDR3 sequences, approximately 3.9% of them singletons, with 20% to 25% in the top ten. Findings and caveats of the study: Clonotypes appearing in both CD4 and CD8 compartments existed, and their share was small. Boosting was followed by the reappearance of most primary-vaccination clones (approximately 97% CD4, under 90% CD8).

Sequencing was performed on PBMCs, taken on the day of the yellow fever booster vaccination. The source of this sequence is a man aged 18 to 30 who received the YFV17D yellow fever vaccine.

This CDR3 is CASSPDSTNTGELFF. Here the CDR3 DNA reads TGCGCCAGCAGCCCGGACAGCACGAACACCGGGGAGCTGTTTTTT. The J gene is TRBJ2-2, the V gene TRBV5-1, with D perhaps TRBD1 (6 bases). Germline V gene lookup returns CDR1 SGHRS and CDR2 YFSETQ. CDR3 length: 15 amino acids. The V gene lost 4 bases and the J gene lost 0 bases, with 10 bases spanning the gap.